The 5 T cell receptor beta chains reported below all come from one sample, sequenced in a study of identical twins. TCRdb independently ran MiXCR on the 5' RACE reads; one entry per CDR3 protein. In the table there are about 490,000 distinct CDR3 sequences, 15% of which are singletons. These data were likewise used in another study, on yellow fever vaccine responses in identical twins.

The sequencing sample was made of CD4+ T cells sorted from blood. The receptors were sampled from a woman younger than 35 in good health.

In this sample, this clonotype turned up a few times. V is TRBV20-1 and J is TRBJ2-3; D possibly corresponds to TRBD2 (5 bases). There are 16 residues in the CDR3. CDR1 is DFQATT and CDR2 is SNEGSKA in the germline V gene (reference sequence). V was cut by 2 bases and J by 1 base, with 16 bases left in between. The CDR3 DNA follows: TGCAGTGCTAGACCACCCGTGGAGGTACGCACAGATACGCAGTATTTT. Translating it yields CSARPPVEVRTDTQYF.

V usage is TRBV29-1 and J usage is TRBJ2-3; tentatively, D is TRBD1 or TRBD2 (5 bases each). The V end was cut by 4 bases, the J end by 1 base, with 21 bases between. Per germline, CDR1 SQVTM and CDR2 ANQGSEA. CDR3 size: 17 residues. CDR3 loop: CSVGSPGDPRRTDTQYF. In DNA form, the CDR3 reads TGCAGCGTTGGGAGTCCTGGGGACCCCCGACGCACAGATACGCAGTATTTT.

J is TRBJ2-1 and V is TRBV6-1; D possibly matches TRBD1 or TRBD2 (5 bases each). The ends were cut back, 4 bases at V and 6 bases at J, with 10 bases in the middle. Germline lookup yields CDR1 MNHNS and CDR2 SASEGT. The CDR3 contains 13 residues. Here the CDR3 DNA reads TGTGCCAGCAGTGTAGAGAGGGGCAATGAGCAGTTCTTC. Translated, it gives CASSVERGNEQFF.

This clonotype was observed at least ten times. J is TRBJ1-5 and V is TRBV12-3 or TRBV12-4, with TRBD1 identical over 9 bases. Germline trimming cut 6 bases from V and 4 bases from J; bases unmatched to any gene: 10. The CDR3 contains 16 residues. CDR3 in amino acids: CASRDHAGTGNQPQHF. The CDR3 coding sequence is TGTGCCAGCAGGGACCACGCCGGGACAGGGAATCAGCCCCAGCATTTT.

Only a few counts were recorded for this clonotype. V gene TRBV5-5 combines with J gene TRBJ1-1; no clear D. The CDR3 contains 9 residues. Germline V gives CDR1 SGHKS, CDR2 YYEKEE (reference sequence). V was clipped by 1 base and J by 11 bases, with 3 bases between them. CDR3 protein: CASSLLAFF. The CDR3 region has the DNA TGTGCCAGCAGCTTGCTGGCTTTCTTT.